The rows below give T cell receptor beta chains drawn from one sample of a study of T cells in Graves' hyperthyroidism and ophthalmopathy. TCRdb reanalysed the multiplex PCR reads using MiXCR and keeps one entry per CDR3 protein. The sample records about 270,000 distinct CDR3 sequences, 22% being singletons. The material sequenced was blood. The receptors were sampled from a man aged 25-45 years with Graves' ophthalmopathy. CDR3s leave out the opening cysteine and the closing phenylalanine or tryptophan. Where a row states a size, it is once, few, many or the class of an expanded clone; other rows omit it.

size | V | CDR3
few | TRBV5-1 | ASSYSKGQETQY
- | TRBV27 | ASTLGGHRGSKNEQF
few | TRBV12-3/TRBV12-4 | ASSFWTFPYEQY
many | TRBV20-1 | SAPVPTGRTDTQY
many | TRBV20-1 | SAAGLAGLHEQY
few | TRBV19 | ASRRGRNQPQH
- | TRBV7-9 | ASSPSRNEQF
few | TRBV6-1 | ASSRDRGPSSPLH
few | TRBV11-3 | ASSLIRTGANVLT
many | TRBV12-3/TRBV12-4 | ASSLRTGDGYT
- | TRBV20-1 | SAGGYQETQY
few | TRBV28 | ASSFGAGEYEQY
- | TRBV29-1 | SSGTSGYNEQF
many | TRBV27 | ASSSDFGTARGGYT
many | TRBV6-1 | ASSTGEVSPLH
- | TRBV6-1 | ASSRDVAYEQY
- | TRBV11-2 | ASSFTYGEAF
few | TRBV12-3/TRBV12-4 | ASSGEPQETQY
many | TRBV12-3/TRBV12-4 | ASSFYGSNPYEQY
few | TRBV7-9 | AGEGGETQY
many | TRBV28 | ASSPLRGSDNQPQH
few | TRBV28 | ASRSVTGSTGNTIY
- | TRBV19 | ASRMTGGNYGYT
- | TRBV6-1 | ASTLRLANFDEQY
- | TRBV6-2/TRBV6-3 | ASSYVLPTSPRYEQY
many | TRBV11-2 | ASSLSRTGAMEAF
many | TRBV5-1 | ASSLRPSGSSNTGELF
- | TRBV6-1 | ASSENLSGNTIY
- | TRBV6-1 | ASWGRDRTYEQY